This TCR beta chain was recorded in a study of blood T cells in healthy people across ages. A sample-barcoded 5' primer and a J-beta primer mix were used in a second PCR of about 6 to 12 cycles. TCRdb re-called the 5' RACE reads through MiXCR, storing one row per CDR3 protein. The data hold about 1.8 million distinct CDR3 sequences, with approximately 50% observed a single time. The CDR3 runs to 14 residues. Looked up from germline, CDR1 is DFQATT and CDR2 is SNEGSKA (reference sequence). V lost 0 bases to trimming and J lost 8 bases; unmatched junction nucleotides: 4. V gene TRBV20-1 combines with J gene TRBJ2-1; TRBD2 aligns across 10 bases. The TCR was taken from a woman between 35 and 50 years old in good health. Material for sequencing was blood. DNA for the CDR3: TGCAGTGCTAGAGATTGGCTAGCGGGGGATGAGCAGTTCTTC. Amino acids: CSARDWLAGDEQFF.